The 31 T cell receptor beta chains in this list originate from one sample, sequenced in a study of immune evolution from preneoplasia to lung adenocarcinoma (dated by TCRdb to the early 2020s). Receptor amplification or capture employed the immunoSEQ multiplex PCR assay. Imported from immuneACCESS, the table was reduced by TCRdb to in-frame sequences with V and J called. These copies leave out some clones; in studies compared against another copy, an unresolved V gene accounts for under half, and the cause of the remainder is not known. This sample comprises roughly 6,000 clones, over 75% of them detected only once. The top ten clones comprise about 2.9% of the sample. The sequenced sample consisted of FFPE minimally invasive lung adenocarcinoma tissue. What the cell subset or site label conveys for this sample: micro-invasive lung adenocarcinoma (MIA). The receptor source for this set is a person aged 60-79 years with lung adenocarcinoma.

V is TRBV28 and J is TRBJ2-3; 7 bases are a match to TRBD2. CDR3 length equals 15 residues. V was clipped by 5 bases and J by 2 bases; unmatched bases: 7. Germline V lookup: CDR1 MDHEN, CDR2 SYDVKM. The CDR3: CASSRPGLPTDTQYF. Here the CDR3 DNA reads TGTGCCAGCAGTCGACCGGGACTACCCACAGATACGCAGTATTTT.

CDR3 bases: TGTGCCAGCAGCTTTAGGACAGGGAAAGGTAGCAATCAGCCCCAGCATTTT. It encodes CASSFRTGKGSNQPQHF. The chain carries TRBV5-6 and TRBJ1-5; 8 bases are a match to TRBD1. The CDR3 covers 17 residues. V gave up 2 bases and J gave up 0 bases; unmatched junction bases: 7. The germline V gene encodes CDR1 SGHDT and CDR2 YYEEEE.

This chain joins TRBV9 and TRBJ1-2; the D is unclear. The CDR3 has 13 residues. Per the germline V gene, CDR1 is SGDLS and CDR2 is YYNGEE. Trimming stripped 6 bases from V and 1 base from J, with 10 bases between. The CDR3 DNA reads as TGTGCCAGCACCCCGTCGGGTAACTATGGCTACACCTTC. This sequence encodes CASTPSGNYGYTF.

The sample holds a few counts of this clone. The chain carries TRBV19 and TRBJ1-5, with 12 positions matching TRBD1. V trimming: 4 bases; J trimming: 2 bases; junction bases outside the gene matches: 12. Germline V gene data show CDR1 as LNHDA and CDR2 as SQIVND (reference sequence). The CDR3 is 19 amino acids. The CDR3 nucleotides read TGTGCCAGTAGTACCCTCGGGACAGGGGGCCTAGGAGGCAATCAGCCCCAGCATTTT. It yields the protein CASSTLGTGGLGGNQPQHF. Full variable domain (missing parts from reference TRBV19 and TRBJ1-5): DGGITQSPKYLFRKEGQNVTLSCEQNLNHDAMYWYRQDPGQGLRLIYYSQIVNDFQKGDIAEGYSVSREKKESFPLTVTSAQKNPTAFYLCASSTLGTGGLGGNQPQHFGDGTRLSIL.

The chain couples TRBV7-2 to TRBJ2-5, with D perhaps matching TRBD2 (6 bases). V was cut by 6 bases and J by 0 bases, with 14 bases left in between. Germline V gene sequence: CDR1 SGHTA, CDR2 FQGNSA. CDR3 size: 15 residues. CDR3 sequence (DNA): TGTGCCAGCAGGCTGACCGGCGGGGACCAAGAGACCCAGTACTTC. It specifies CASRLTGGDQETQYF.

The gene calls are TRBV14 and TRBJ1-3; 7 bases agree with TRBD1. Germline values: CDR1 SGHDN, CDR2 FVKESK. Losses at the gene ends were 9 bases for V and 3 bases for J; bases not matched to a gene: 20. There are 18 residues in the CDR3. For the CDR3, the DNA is TGTGCCAGGCAGGGTACCATAGGCACAGGGGAACGTGGAAACACCATATATTTT. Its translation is CARQGTIGTGERGNTIYF. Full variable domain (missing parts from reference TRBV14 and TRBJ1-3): EAGVTQFPSHSVIEKGQTVTLRCDPISGHDNLYWYRRVMGKEIKFLLHFVKESKQDESGMPNNRFLAERTGGTYSTLKVQPAELEDSGVYFCARQGTIGTGERGNTIYFGEGSWLTVV.

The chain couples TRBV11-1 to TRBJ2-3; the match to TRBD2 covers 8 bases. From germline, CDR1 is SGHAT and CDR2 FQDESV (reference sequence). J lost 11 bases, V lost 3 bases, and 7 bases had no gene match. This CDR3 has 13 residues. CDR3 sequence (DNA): TGTGCCAGCAGCTTCGGAACTAGCGGTCTGCAGTATTTT. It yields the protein CASSFGTSGLQYF.

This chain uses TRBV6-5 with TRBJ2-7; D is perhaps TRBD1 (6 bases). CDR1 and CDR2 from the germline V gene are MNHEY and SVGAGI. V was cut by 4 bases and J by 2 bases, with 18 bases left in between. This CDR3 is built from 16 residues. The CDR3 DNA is TGTGCCAGCAGTTGGACCGGACAGAGGCTACCCTACGAGCAGTACTTC. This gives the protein CASSWTGQRLPYEQYF.

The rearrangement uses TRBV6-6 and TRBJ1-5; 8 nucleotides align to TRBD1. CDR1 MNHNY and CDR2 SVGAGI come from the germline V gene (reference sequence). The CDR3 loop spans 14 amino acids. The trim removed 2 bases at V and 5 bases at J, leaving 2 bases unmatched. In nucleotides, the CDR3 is TGTGCCAGCAGTTACGGGACAGGAGATCAGCCCCAGCATTTT. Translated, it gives CASSYGTGDQPQHF.

CDR3 protein: CASSQEGLGISGANVLTF. The CDR3 DNA sequence: TGCGCCAGCAGCCAAGAGGGGTTAGGGATCTCTGGGGCCAACGTCCTGACTTTC. The genes are TRBV4-3 and TRBJ2-6; the D is unclear. V lost 0 bases and J lost 0, with 12 bases in between. Germline V gene sequence: CDR1 LGHNA, CDR2 YSLEER. The CDR3 consists of 18 residues.

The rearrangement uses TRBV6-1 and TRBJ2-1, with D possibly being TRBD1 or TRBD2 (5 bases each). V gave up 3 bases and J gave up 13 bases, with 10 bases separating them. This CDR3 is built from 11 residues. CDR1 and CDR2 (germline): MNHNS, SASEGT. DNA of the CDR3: TGTGCCAGCAGTGATGTAGGGACCCAGTTCTTC. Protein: CASSDVGTQFF.

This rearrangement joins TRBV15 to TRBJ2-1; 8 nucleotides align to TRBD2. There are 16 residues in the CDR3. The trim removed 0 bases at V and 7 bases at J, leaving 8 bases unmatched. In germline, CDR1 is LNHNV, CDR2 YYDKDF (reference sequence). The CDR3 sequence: CATSRDPLIAGNEQFF. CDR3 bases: TGTGCCACCAGCAGAGATCCGTTAATAGCGGGGAATGAGCAGTTCTTC. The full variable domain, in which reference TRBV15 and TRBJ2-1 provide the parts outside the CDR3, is DAMVIQNPRYQVTQFGKPVTLSCSQTLNHNVMYWYQQKSSQAPKLLFHYYDKDFNNEADTPDNFQSRRPNTSFCFLDIRSPGLGDTAMYLCATSRDPLIAGNEQFFGPGTRLTVL.

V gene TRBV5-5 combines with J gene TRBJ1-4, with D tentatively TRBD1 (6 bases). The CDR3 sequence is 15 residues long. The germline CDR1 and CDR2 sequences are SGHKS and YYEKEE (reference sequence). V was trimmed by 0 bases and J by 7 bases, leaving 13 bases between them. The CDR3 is CASSLALGAFEKLFF. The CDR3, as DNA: TGTGCCAGCAGCTTGGCTTTGGGGGCTTTTGAAAAACTGTTTTTT.

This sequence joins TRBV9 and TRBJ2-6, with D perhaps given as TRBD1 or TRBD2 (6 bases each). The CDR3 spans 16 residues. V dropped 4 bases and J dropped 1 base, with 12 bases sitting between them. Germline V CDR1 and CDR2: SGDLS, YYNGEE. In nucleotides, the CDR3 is TGTGCCAGCAGCCCCGGAGGGGGGTCTGGGGCCAACGTCCTGACTTTC. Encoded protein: CASSPGGGSGANVLTF.

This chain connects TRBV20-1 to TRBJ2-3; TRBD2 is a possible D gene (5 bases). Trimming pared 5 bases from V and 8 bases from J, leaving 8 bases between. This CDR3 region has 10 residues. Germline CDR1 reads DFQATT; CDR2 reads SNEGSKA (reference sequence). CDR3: CSAGGGTQYF. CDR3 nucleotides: TGCAGTGCTGGAGGCGGTACGCAGTATTTT.

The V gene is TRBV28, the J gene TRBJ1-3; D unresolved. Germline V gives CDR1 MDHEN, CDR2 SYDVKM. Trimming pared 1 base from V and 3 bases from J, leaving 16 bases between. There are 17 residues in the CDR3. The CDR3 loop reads CASSLSFGGRGGNTIYF. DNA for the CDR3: TGTGCCAGCAGTTTATCTTTTGGAGGGCGGGGTGGAAACACCATATATTTT.

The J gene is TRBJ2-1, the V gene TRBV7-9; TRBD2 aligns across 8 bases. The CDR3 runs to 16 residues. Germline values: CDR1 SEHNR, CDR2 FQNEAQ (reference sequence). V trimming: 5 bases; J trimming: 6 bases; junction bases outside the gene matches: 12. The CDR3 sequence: CASSLGGAGGGNEQFF. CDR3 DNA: TGTGCCAGCAGCCTAGGAGGGGCGGGAGGCGGCAATGAGCAGTTCTTC.

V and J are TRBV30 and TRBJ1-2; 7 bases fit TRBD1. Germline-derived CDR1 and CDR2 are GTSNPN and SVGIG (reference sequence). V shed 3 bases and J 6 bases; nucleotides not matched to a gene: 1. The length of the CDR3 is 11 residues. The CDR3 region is CAWRTGDGYTF. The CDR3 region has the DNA TGTGCCTGGAGAACAGGGGATGGCTACACCTTC.

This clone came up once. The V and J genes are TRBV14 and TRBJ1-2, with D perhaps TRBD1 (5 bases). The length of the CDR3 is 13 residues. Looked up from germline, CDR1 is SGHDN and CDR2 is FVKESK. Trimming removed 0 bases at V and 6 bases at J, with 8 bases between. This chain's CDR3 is CASSQDLRDGYTF. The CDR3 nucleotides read TGTGCCAGCAGCCAAGACCTCAGGGATGGCTACACCTTC.

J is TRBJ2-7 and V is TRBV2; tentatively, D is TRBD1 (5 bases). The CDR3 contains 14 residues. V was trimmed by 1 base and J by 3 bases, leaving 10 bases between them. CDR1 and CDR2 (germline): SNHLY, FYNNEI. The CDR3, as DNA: TGTGCCAGCAGTGAAGATGGACAAATCTACGAGCAGTACTTC. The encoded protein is CASSEDGQIYEQYF.

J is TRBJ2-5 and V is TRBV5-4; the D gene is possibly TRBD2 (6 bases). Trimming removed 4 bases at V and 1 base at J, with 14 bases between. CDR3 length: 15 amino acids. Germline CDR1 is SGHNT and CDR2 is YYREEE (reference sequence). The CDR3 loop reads CASSPQRVSQETQYF. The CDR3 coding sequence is TGTGCCAGCAGCCCTCAGCGGGTGTCCCAAGAGACCCAGTACTTC.

CDR3 DNA: TGCGCCAGCCGGACCGGAATGAACACTGAAGCTTTCTTT. It encodes CASRTGMNTEAFF. V and J are TRBV4-1 and TRBJ1-1; D gene unclear. V was clipped by 8 bases and J by 0 bases, with 10 bases between them. Germline values: CDR1 MGHRA, CDR2 YSYEKL. This CDR3 comprises 13 residues.

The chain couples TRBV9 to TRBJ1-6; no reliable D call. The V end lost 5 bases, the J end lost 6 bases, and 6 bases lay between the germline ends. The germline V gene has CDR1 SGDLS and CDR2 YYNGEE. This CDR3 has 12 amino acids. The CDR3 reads CASSTSNSPLHF. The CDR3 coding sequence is TGTGCCAGCAGTACGAGTAATTCACCCCTCCACTTT. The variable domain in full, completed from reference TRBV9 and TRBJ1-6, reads DSGVTQTPKHLITATGQRVTLRCSPRSGDLSVYWYQQSLDQGLQFLIQYYNGEERAKGNILERFSAQQFPDLHSELNLSSLELGDSALYFCASSTSNSPLHFGNGTRLTVT.

This CDR3 is CASSDDAYPNTEAFF. In nucleotides, the CDR3 is TGTGCCAGCAGTGACGACGCGTATCCCAACACTGAAGCTTTCTTT. J is TRBJ1-1 and V is TRBV6-1; D uncertain. The CDR3 is made up of 15 amino acids. Trimming took off 3 bases at V and 2 bases at J, with 13 bases between the two ends. Germline lookup yields CDR1 MNHNS and CDR2 SASEGT.

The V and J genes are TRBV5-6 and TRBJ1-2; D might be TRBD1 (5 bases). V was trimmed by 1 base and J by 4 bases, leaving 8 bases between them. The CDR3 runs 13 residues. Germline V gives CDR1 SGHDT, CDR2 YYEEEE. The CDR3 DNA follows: TGTGCCAGCAGCTTGAGTCAGGGCTATGGCTACACCTTC. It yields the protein CASSLSQGYGYTF. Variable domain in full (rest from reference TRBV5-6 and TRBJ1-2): DAGVTQSPTHLIKTRGQQVTLRCSPKSGHDTVSWYQQALGQGPQFIFQYYEEEERQRGNFPDRFSGHQFPNYSSELNVNALLLGDSALYLCASSLSQGYGYTFGSGTRLTVV.

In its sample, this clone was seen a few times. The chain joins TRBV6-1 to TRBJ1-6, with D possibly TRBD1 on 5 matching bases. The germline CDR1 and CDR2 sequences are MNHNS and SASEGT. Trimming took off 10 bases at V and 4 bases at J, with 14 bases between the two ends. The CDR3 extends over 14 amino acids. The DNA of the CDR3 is TGTGCCACTGGGGCCGGTCCTTATAATTCACCCCTCCACTTT. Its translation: CATGAGPYNSPLHF.

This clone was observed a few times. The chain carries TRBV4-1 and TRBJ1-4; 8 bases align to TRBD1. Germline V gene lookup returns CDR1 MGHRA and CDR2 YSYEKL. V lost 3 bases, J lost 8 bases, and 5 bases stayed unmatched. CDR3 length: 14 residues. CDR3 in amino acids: CASSHGQGREKLFF. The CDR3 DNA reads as TGCGCCAGCAGCCATGGACAGGGTAGGGAAAAACTGTTTTTT.

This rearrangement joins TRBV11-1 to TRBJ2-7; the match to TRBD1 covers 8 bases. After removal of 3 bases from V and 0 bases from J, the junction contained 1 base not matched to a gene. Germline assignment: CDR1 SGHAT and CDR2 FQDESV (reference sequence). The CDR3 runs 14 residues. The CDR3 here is CASSFDRGSYEQYF. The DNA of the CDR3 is TGTGCCAGCAGCTTTGACAGGGGCTCCTACGAGCAGTACTTC.

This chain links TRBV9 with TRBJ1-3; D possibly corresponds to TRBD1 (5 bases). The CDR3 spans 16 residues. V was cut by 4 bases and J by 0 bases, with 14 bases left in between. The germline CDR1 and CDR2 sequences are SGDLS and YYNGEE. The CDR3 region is CASSKEGAVSGNTIYF. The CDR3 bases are TGTGCCAGCAGCAAGGAAGGGGCCGTCTCTGGAAACACCATATATTTT.

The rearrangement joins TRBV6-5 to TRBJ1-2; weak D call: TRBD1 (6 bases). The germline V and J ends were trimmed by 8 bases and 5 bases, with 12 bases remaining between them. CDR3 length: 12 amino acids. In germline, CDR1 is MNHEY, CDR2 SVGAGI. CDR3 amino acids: CASGRGPYGYTF. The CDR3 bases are TGTGCCAGCGGCAGGGGACCATATGGCTACACCTTC.

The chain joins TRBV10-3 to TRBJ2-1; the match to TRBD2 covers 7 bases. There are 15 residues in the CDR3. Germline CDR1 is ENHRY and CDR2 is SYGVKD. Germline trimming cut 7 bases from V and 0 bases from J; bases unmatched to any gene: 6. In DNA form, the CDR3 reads TGTGCCATCAATGTGGGGGAGGGCTCCTACAATGAGCAGTTCTTC. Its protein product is CAINVGEGSYNEQFF.